The 20 T cell receptor beta chains below all came from one sample that was sequenced in a study of CD8+ T cells in alopecia areata. Markers used for sorting pooled cutaneous lymph node cells were CD4, CD8alpha, NKG2D, NKG2ACE and others. The authors extracted RNA and reverse transcribed it into cDNA as the sequencing template. Some clones are missing from TCRdb's copy, which holds only in-frame ones; the method was immunoSEQ multiplex PCR. This set yields about 9,000 clones and no singletons; the top ten hold about 20%. Sequenced material: CD8+ T cells sorted from a lymph node. The source is a C3H/HeJ mouse with alopecia areata. This strain has MHC haplotype H2-k.

This clone was recorded at least ten times. Gene names follow the mouse nomenclature. CDR3 DNA, as far as it was read: TGTGCCAGCAGGCATCGACAAAACACA. Its translation: CASRHRQNT. The entire CDR3 reads CASRHRQNTEVFF. The chain recombines TRBV19 with TRBJ1-1; D remains ambiguous. The read falls 4 residues short of the CDR3 end, and the missing part is taken from the germline J gene. The CDR3 loop spans 13 amino acids. V was pared by 5 bases and J by 1 base, with 9 bases between. CDR1 is FNHDT, CDR2 SITEND, per germline (reference sequence).

There are many counts of this clone. Mouse names are used for the genes. The CDR3 extends 4 residues past the end of the read, so its final part is completed from the germline J gene. The V call is TRBV14, the J call TRBJ2-3; 10 bases line up with TRBD2. V trimming: 5 bases; J trimming: 0 bases; junction bases outside the gene matches: 6. CDR1 and CDR2 from the germline V gene are SGHDT and FRDEAV. CDR3 length: 16 residues. The CDR3 sequence: CASSPGLGSSAETLYF. The covered CDR3 bases are TGTGCCAGCAGCCCGGGACTGGGGTCTAGTGCAGAA.

This clone occurred many times. The gene symbols are mouse symbols. The read stops 4 residues short of the end of the CDR3; the missing end is completed from the germline J gene. The chain employs TRBV1 and TRBJ2-1, with 7 positions matching TRBD1. The V and J ends lost 6 bases and 3 bases, in that order; junction bases with no gene match: 2. This CDR3 has 13 amino acids. CDR1 NSQYPW and CDR2 LRSPGD come from the germline V gene (reference sequence). The CDR3 reads CTCRGDSYAEQFF. CDR3 bases read: TGCACCTGCAGAGGGGACAGCTATGCT.

As to this clone: Gene names and germline match the mouse. The CDR3 is cut off 4 residues early in the read; its end comes from the germline J gene. The chain combines TRBV13-2 with TRBJ1-1, with 9 bases lining up with TRBD1. With V trimmed by 0 bases and J by 1 base, 4 bases remained unmatched. From germline, CDR1 is NNHNN and CDR2 SYGAGS (reference sequence). CDR3 length: 16 amino acids. The DNA read from the CDR3 is TGTGCCAGCGGTGATGCCTGGGACAGGGAAAACACA. This gives the protein CASGDAWDRENT. In full, the CDR3 reads CASGDAWDRENTEVFF.

This clone was detected ten times or more. Gene names and germline refer to mouse. The CDR3 end is not reached by the read, which stops 4 residues before it; the germline J gene fills it in. The V and J genes are TRBV19 and TRBJ2-1; 10 nucleotides match TRBD2. Germline trimming cut 6 bases from V and 3 bases from J; bases unmatched to any gene: 9. Germline assignment: CDR1 FNHDT and CDR2 SITEND (reference sequence). The CDR3 runs to 16 residues. CDR3 DNA (partial): TGTGCCAGCACCCCCCCGACTGGGGGGCTCTATGCT. Amino acid sequence: CASTPPTGGLYA. The entire CDR3 protein reads CASTPPTGGLYAEQFF.

This clone was counted between two and nine times. Genes and germline come from the mouse. Read sequence stops 4 residues before the CDR3 end, and the germline J gene provides the missing end. V gene TRBV31 combines with J gene TRBJ2-5; the match to TRBD2 covers 14 bases. Germline loops: CDR1 GKSSPN, CDR2 SITVG. CDR3 length equals 20 residues. CDR3 loop: CAWRPSGTGGAQDFKDTQYF. The part of the CDR3 DNA that was read is TGTGCCTGGAGGCCTTCCGGGACTGGGGGGGCGCAGGATTTCAAAGAC.

Concerning this clone itself: Gene names denote mouse genes. CDR3 in amino acids: CASGDGRGGLDTQYF. The sequenced CDR3 bases are TGTGCCAGCGGTGATGGACGGGGGGGGCTGGAC. The V gene is TRBV13-2, the J gene TRBJ2-5; TRBD2 aligns across 8 bases. The read ends 4 residues early relative to the CDR3; the germline J gene fills the gap. Germline CDR1 NNHNN, CDR2 SYGAGS (reference sequence). This CDR3 region has 15 residues.

This clone was found many times. These gene names are mouse names. The CDR3 end lies 4 residues beyond the end of the read and is filled in from the germline J gene. The chain uses TRBV31 and TRBJ1-1, with D unclear. This CDR3 comprises 13 residues. V lost 1 base to trimming and J lost 0 bases, with 6 bases between them. CDR1 GKSSPN and CDR2 SITVG come from the germline V gene. The CDR3 loop is CAWSRQANTEVFF. The sequenced part of the CDR3 DNA is TGTGCCTGGAGTCGTCAAGCAAACACA.

This clone was picked up many times. Mouse gene names and germline throughout. The read gets to within 4 residues of the CDR3 end, and the germline J gene fills in the rest. The genes are TRBV1 and TRBJ1-1; 10 nucleotides line up with TRBD1. V shed 0 bases, J shed 4 bases, and the junction held 8 bases outside the gene matches. Germline CDR1 and CDR2: NSQYPW and LRSPGD (reference sequence). The CDR3 spans 17 residues. The CDR3 reads CTCSAELPGQGSTEVFF. The CDR3 bases that were read are TGCACCTGCAGTGCAGAACTTCCGGGACAGGGGAGCACA. Using reference TRBV1 and TRBJ1-1 for the parts outside the CDR3, the full variable domain is VTLLEQNPRWRLVPRGQAVNLRCILKNSQYPWMSWYQQDLQKQLQWLFTLRSPGDKEVKSLPGADYLATRVTDTELRLQVANMSQGRTLYCTCSAELPGQGSTEVFFGKGTRLTVV.

On this clone itself: Mouse gene names and germline throughout. The DNA ends 4 residues before the CDR3 does, and the rest of the CDR3 is filled in from the germline J gene. The chain combines TRBV13-3 with TRBJ2-2; 9 positions match TRBD2. In germline, CDR1 is NNHDY, CDR2 SYVADS. CDR3 length: 15 amino acids. V lost 5 bases, J lost 0 bases, and 2 bases stayed unmatched. CDR3: CASRRLGANTGQLYF. The DNA read from the CDR3 is TGTGCCAGCAGGCGACTGGGGGCAAACACCGGG.

By frequency in the sample, this clone is medium-sized. All gene names here are mouse names. Coverage ceases 3 residues before the CDR3 finishes, and the germline J gene fills in the end. Distinct nucleotide sequences in the sample also encode this CDR3. V is TRBV1 and J is TRBJ1-6, with 8 bases fitting TRBD1. TRBJ1-6 is classed as an ORF, of uncertain function. The CDR3 is 15 residues long. CDR1 is NSQYPW and CDR2 is LRSPGD in the germline V gene (reference sequence). J gave up 4 bases and V 3 bases, and 2 bases lay outside the gene matches. The sequenced CDR3 bases are TGCACCTGCAGTGCCAGACAGGGGTATAATTCGCCC. It specifies CTCSARQGYNSP. The full-length CDR3 reads as CTCSARQGYNSPLYF.

This clone is medium-sized. The gene names given are mouse names. The CDR3 goes on 4 residues after the read ends, and that part is filled in from the germline J gene. The genes are TRBV19 and TRBJ2-3, with 12 bases matching TRBD2. The germline CDR1 and CDR2 sequences are FNHDT and SITEND (reference sequence). Trimming removed 1 base from V and 0 bases from J; junction bases left unmatched: 3. CDR3 length: 17 amino acids. CDR3 bases read: TGTGCCAGCAGTATATTGACTGGGGGGGCTAGTGCAGAA. Its protein product is CASSILTGGASAE. The CDR3 reads in full as CASSILTGGASAETLYF.

This clone was picked up many times. The genes are named according to mouse. The read comes to an end 4 residues before the CDR3 does, leaving the germline J gene to fill in the end. This rearrangement joins TRBV5 to TRBJ2-5; TRBD2 is a possible D gene (5 bases). CDR1 is LGHNA and CDR2 is YNLKQL in the germline V gene (reference sequence). The CDR3 runs to 17 residues. Trimming removed 0 bases at V and 0 bases at J, with 13 bases between. This CDR3 reads CASSQDRWGVNQDTQYF. Partial CDR3 DNA: TGTGCCAGCAGCCAAGATAGGTGGGGAGTTAACCAAGAC.

The table lists this clone with many counts. The gene names here belong to mouse. The CDR3 is cut off 4 residues early in the read; its end comes from the germline J gene. The V call is TRBV31, the J call TRBJ2-1; 10 nucleotides agree with TRBD2. Germline CDR1 reads GKSSPN; CDR2 reads SITVG. V gave up 4 bases and J gave up 1 base; unmatched junction bases: 1. The CDR3 is 14 amino acids. CDR3 DNA, as far as it was read: TGTGCCTGGAAGGACTGGGGGAACTATGCT. Its protein is CAWKDWGNYA. The entire CDR3 reads CAWKDWGNYAEQFF.

This clone was seen at least ten times. Mouse names are used for the genes. The read terminates 4 residues ahead of where the CDR3 ends, so the germline J gene completes it. The same CDR3 is also encoded by other DNA sequences in this sample. This chain joins TRBV19 and TRBJ1-1, with unresolved D. V was cut by 0 bases and J by 0 bases, with 3 bases left in between. The CDR3 sequence is 13 residues long. Germline V gene data show CDR1 as FNHDT and CDR2 as SITEND (reference sequence). CDR3 DNA, as far as it was read: TGTGCCAGCAGTATAGGACAGAACACA. It yields the protein CASSIGQNT. From start to end, the CDR3 is CASSIGQNTEVFF.

The sample holds many counts of this clone. Gene and germline names: mouse. The read ends 4 residues shy of where the CDR3 ends; the end is completed using the germline J gene. The chain links TRBV13-3 to TRBJ2-1; TRBD1 is a possible D gene (6 bases). Germline V lookup: CDR1 NNHDY, CDR2 SYVADS. The CDR3 is 12 residues long. CDR3 DNA, as far as it was read: TGTGCCAGCAGTGATAGGGGGACT. It specifies CASSDRGT. The complete CDR3 reads CASSDRGTEQFF.

In this sample, this clone turned up many times. Genes and germline are mouse. Read sequence stops 4 residues before the CDR3 end, and the germline J gene provides the missing end. The rearrangement joins TRBV31 to TRBJ2-1; TRBD2 matches at 9 bases. The length of the CDR3 is 14 residues. V lost 0 bases and J lost 4; bases outside the gene matches: 1. Germline loops: CDR1 GKSSPN, CDR2 SITVG. Incomplete CDR3 DNA: TGTGCCTGGAGTCTAGACTGGGGGTATGCT. Residues: CAWSLDWGYA. The full CDR3 sequence reads CAWSLDWGYAEQFF.

Many counts were recorded for this clone. Germline and genes here are mouse. The read falls 4 residues short of the CDR3 end, and the missing part is taken from the germline J gene. The J gene is TRBJ1-1, the V gene TRBV14; D is unresolved. Per germline, CDR1 SGHDT and CDR2 FRDEAV. This CDR3 region has 10 residues. The CDR3 sequence is CASSPTEVFF. Partial CDR3 DNA: TGTGCCAGCAGTCCTACA.

At least ten counts were recorded for this clone. Mouse names are used for the genes. The read ends 4 residues before the CDR3 terminus; that terminus is restored from the germline J gene. The rearrangement joins TRBV19 to TRBJ2-7; D is unclear. The germline V and J ends were trimmed by 1 base and 3 bases, with 5 bases remaining between them. From germline, CDR1 is FNHDT and CDR2 SITEND (reference sequence). The CDR3 totals 12 residues. CDR3 residues: CASSINNYEQYF. CDR3 DNA (partial): TGTGCCAGCAGTATAAACAACTAT.

By share, this clone counts as medium-sized. All gene names here are mouse names. The read finishes 4 residues shy of the CDR3 end, and the germline J gene is used to complete it. The V call is TRBV13-1, the J call TRBJ2-3; D not resolved. CDR1 and CDR2 (germline): NSHNY, SYGAGN. The CDR3 spans 13 residues. V was pared by 1 base and J by 1 base, with 4 bases between. Partial CDR3 DNA: TGTGCCAGCAGTGATTGGGGTGCAGAA. It specifies CASSDWGAE. The whole CDR3 protein reads CASSDWGAETLYF.